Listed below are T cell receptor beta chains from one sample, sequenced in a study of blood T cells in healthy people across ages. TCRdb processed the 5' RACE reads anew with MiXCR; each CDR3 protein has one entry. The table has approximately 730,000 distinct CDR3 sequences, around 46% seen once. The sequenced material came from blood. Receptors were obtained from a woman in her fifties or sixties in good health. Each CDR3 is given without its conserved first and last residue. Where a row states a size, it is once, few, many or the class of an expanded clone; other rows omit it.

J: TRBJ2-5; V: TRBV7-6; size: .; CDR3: ASSLDPYLAGNEQY
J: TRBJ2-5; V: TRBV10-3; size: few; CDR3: AISELAGVGRETQY
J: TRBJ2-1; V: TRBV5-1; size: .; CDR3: ASSLAGLGHGNEQF
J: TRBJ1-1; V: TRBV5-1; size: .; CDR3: ASSPGDREVTEAF
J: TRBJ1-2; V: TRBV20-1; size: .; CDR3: SARDLARLNYGYT
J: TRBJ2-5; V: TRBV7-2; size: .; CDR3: ASSISGETQY
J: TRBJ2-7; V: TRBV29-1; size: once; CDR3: SVGGGYEQY
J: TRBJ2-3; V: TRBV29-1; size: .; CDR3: SVRTGKGRYTDTQY
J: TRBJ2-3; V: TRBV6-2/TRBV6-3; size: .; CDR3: ASRPTFGSGQGTDTQY
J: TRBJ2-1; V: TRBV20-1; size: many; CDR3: SARPRFSYNEQF
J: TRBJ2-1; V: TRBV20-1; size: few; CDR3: SARELLAGGNEQF
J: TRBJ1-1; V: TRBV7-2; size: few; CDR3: ASSSLGKAF
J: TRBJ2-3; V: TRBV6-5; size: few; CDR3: ASSYGVGYTSTDTQY
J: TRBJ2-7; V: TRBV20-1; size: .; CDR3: SARGRLASLVYEQY
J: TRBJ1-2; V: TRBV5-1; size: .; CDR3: ASSSTGLGYGYT
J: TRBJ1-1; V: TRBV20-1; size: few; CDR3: SARDRTGSWAEAF
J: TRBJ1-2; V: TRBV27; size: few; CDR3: ASSPNLSYYGYT
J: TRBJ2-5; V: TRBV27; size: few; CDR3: ASSLAPQGGGEQY
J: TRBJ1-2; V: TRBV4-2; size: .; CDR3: ASLLSAGQGMNGYT
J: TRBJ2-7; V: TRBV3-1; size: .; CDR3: ASSQWGTGSYEQY
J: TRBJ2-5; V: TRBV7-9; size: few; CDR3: ASSRSSDWDGTQY
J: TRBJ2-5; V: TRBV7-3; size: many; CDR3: ASSLRGLAEETQY
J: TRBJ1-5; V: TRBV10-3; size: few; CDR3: AIREDSNQPQH
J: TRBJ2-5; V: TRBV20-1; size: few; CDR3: SATRTSGSYETQY
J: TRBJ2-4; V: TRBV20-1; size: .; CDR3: SASLAGVREQY
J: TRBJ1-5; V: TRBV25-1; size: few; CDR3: ASSMGPYSNQPQH
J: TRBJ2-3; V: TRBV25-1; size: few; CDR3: ASSVDGLENTQY
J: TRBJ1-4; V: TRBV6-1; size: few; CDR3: ASSEGGAGEKLF
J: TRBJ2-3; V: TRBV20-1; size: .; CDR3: SANYGTQY
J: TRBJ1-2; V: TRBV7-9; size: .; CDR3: ASSSPGRNYGYT
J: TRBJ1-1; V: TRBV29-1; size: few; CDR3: SVGTGIYQAF
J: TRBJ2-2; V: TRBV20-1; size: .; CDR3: SAAGTGGSGELF
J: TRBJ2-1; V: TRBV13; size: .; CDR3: ASSLGSLAGGTYNEQF
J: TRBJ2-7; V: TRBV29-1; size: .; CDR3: SVGVFALNYEQY
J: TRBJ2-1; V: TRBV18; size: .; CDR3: ASSTRQGMIDEQF
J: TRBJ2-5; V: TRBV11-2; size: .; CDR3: ASRLRTIQETQY
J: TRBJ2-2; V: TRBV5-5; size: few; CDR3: ASSLGTGLAGELF
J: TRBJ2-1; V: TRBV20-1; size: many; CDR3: SAKKPGTTNNEQF
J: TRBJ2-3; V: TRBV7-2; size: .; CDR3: AGGGTDYTQY
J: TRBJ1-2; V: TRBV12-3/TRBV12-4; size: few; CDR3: ASSSPYGYT
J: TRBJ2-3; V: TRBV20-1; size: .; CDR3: SAGQGAELDTQY
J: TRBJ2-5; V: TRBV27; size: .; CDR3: ASSLEGTGAIRGETQY
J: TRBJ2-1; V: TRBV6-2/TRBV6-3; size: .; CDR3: ASNERGRSNEQF
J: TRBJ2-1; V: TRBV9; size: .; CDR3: ASSMSGGSYYNEQF
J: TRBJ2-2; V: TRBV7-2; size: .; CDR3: ASSLSLLAGVGTGELF
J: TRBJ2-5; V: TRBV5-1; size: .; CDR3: ASSSDIGAYSREQY
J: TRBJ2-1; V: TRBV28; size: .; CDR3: ASSYPGTGLSTNLYNGQF
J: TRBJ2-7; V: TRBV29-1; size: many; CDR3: SVAGTGRHEQY
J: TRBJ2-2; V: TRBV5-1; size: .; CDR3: ASSVLGTGGASTGELF
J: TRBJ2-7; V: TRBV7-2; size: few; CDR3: ASSLGPQTTYEQY
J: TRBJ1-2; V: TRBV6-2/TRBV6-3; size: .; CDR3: ASRPTGGHYGYT
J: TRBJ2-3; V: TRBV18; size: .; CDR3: ASSPAGSDTQY
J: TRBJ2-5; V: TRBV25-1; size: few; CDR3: ASSELGGGDQETQY
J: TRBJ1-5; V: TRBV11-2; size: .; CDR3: ASSLDGDQPQH